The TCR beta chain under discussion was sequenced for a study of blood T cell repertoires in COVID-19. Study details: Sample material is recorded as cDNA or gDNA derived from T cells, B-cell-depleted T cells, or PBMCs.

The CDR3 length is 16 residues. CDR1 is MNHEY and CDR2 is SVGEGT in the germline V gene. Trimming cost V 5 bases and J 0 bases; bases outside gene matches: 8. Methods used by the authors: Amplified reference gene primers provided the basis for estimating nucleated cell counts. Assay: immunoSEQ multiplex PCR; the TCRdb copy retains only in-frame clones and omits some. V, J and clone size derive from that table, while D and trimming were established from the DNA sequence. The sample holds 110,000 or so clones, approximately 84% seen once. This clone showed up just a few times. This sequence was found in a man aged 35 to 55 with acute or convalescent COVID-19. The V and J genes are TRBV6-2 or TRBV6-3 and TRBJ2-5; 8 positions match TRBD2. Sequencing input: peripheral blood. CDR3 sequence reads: CASSPGLAAYQETQYF. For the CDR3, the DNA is TGTGCCAGCAGTCCCGGACTAGCCGCGTACCAAGAGACCCAGTACTTC.